This TCR beta chain originates from a study of shared clonotypes between healthy human individuals. The protocol was immunoSEQ multiplex PCR, while the TCRdb copy is restricted to in-frame clones and leaves out a portion. The top ten clones hold 1.4% to 1.5% of a sample with roughly 1,100,000 clones, roughly 80% of them seen once. With V trimmed by 1 base and J by 4 bases, 4 bases remained unmatched. The CDR3 loop spans 15 amino acids. CDR1 LNHNV and CDR2 YYDKDF come from the germline V gene (reference sequence). The TCR sequence derives from a man between 18 and 29 years old in good health. The chain uses TRBV15 and TRBJ1-5; 7 bases map to TRBD1. The sample was memory CD4+ T cells sorted from blood. Subset in this sample: CD45RA-negative fraction. The CDR3 region is CATSRAGQANQPQHF. CDR3 nucleotides: TGTGCCACCAGCAGAGCAGGACAGGCGAATCAGCCCCAGCATTTT.